This T cell receptor beta chain was captured in a study of cytomegalovirus exposure and HLA in healthy donors. Overall study results and limits: 164 TCR beta chains were listed as cytomegalovirus-associated.

Profiled with immunoSEQ multiplex PCR; TCRdb holds only in-frame clones, not every one. The data show 150,000 to 200,000 clones, roughly 80% seen once. The CDR3 is 12 residues long. Germline assignment: CDR1 SQVTM and CDR2 ANQGSEA. V was cut by 4 bases and J by 1 base, with 7 bases left in between. For this clone: Antigen specificity is unknown.

The V and J genes are TRBV29-1 and TRBJ2-5; D unresolved. Sequencing input: PBMCs. This receptor was obtained from a young man in good health and CMV-seropositive. CDR3 nucleotides: TGCAGCGTTGCACTTTTCCAAGAGACCCAGTACTTC. The encoded protein is CSVALFQETQYF.